Shown below are 23 T cell receptor beta chains from a single sample sequenced in a study of T cell clonality in common variable immunodeficiency. Profiling relied on immunoSEQ multiplex PCR, and the TCRdb table lists in-frame clones only, not all of them. Observed are approximately 52,000 clones, no singletons, with the top ten taking approximately 3.6%. Sequences were obtained from peripheral blood mononuclear cells. All receptors come from a person between 18 and 75 years old in good health.

A word on this clone: The CDR3 extends 3 residues past the end of the read, so its final part is completed from the germline J gene. This rearrangement joins TRBV11-2 to TRBJ1-1; 7 bases are shared with TRBD1. The length of the CDR3 is 13 residues. From germline, CDR1 is SGHAT and CDR2 FQNNGV. Unmatched junction bases numbered 6, after V lost 5 bases and J lost 6 bases. The CDR3 DNA, read in part, is TGTGCCAGCAGCACCTACAGGGGCTCTGAA. Amino acid sequence: CASSTYRGSE. The full CDR3 is CASSTYRGSEAFF.

This clone was seen a few times. The read ends 3 residues early relative to the CDR3; the germline J gene fills the gap. V gene TRBV20-1 combines with J gene TRBJ2-7; TRBD1 agrees at 10 bases. V lost 3 bases, J lost 5 bases, and 4 bases stayed unmatched. The V gene's germline CDR1 is DFQATT and CDR2 SNEGSKA (reference sequence). This CDR3 contains 13 residues. The sequenced part of the CDR3 DNA is TGCAGTGCTAGCCGGGACAGGGGCCACGAG. It yields the protein CSASRDRGHE. In full, the CDR3 reads CSASRDRGHEQYF.

This clone came up many times. The missing CDR3 end, 3 residues past where the read stops, is filled in from the germline J gene. The rearrangement uses TRBV29-1 and TRBJ2-7; tentatively, D is TRBD2 (6 bases). V was pared by 0 bases and J by 6 bases, with 24 bases between. The germline CDR1 and CDR2 sequences are SQVTM and ANQGSEA. The CDR3 is made up of 17 amino acids. Partial CDR3 DNA: TGCAGCGTTGAAGAGGCAGGAAAAGGGGACTCCTCAAGCGAG. Translation gives CSVEEAGKGDSSSE. The full CDR3 sequence reads CSVEEAGKGDSSSEQYF.

This clone has ten or more counts. The read is 3 residues too short to cover the CDR3 end, so that end is filled in from the germline J gene. The V call is TRBV5-1, the J call TRBJ1-6, with D tentatively TRBD1 (6 bases). CDR3 length: 15 amino acids. The V gene lost 7 bases and the J gene lost 9 bases, with 20 bases spanning the gap. Germline V CDR1 and CDR2: SGHRS, YFSETQ. Here the CDR3 reads CASRPGGASGSPLHF. CDR3 bases read: TGCGCCAGCCGCCCGGGGGGGGCTAGCGGTTCACCC.

This clone came up many times. The read ends 3 residues early relative to the CDR3; the germline J gene fills the gap. V is TRBV5-1 and J is TRBJ1-1, with 7 bases identical to TRBD1. This CDR3 is built from 14 residues. CDR1 is SGHRS and CDR2 is YFSETQ in the germline V gene. V was clipped by 2 bases and J by 4 bases; unmatched bases: 5. The part of the CDR3 DNA that was read is TGCGCCAGCAGCTTCGGGCAGGGGGTCACTGAA. Translated, it gives CASSFGQGVTE. The whole CDR3 region reads CASSFGQGVTEAFF.

This clone has at least ten counts. The CDR3 goes on 3 residues after the read ends, and that part is filled in from the germline J gene. V and J are TRBV13 and TRBJ2-1; TRBD2 matches at 8 bases. Trimming at V came to 7 bases and at J to 6 bases, leaving 8 bases not matched to a gene. Germline V CDR1 and CDR2: PRHDT, FYEKMQ (reference sequence). The CDR3 is made up of 14 amino acids. The part of the CDR3 DNA that was read is TGTGCCAGCACCTCAGCGGGAGAGGTCAATGAG. Amino acids: CASTSAGEVNE. The whole CDR3 is CASTSAGEVNEQFF.

Only a few counts were recorded for this clone. The read is 3 residues too short to cover the CDR3 end, so that end is filled in from the germline J gene. This sequence joins TRBV6-2 or TRBV6-3 and TRBJ1-2; weak D call: TRBD1 (5 bases). The CDR3 consists of 15 residues. Germline CDR1 reads MNHEY; CDR2 reads SVGEGT. The CDR3 sequence: CASRWDFGASYDYTF. The CDR3 bases that were read are TGTGCCAGCAGGTGGGACTTCGGTGCTTCATACGAC.

This clone was seen repeatedly, ten times or more. Coverage ceases 3 residues before the CDR3 finishes, and the germline J gene fills in the end. V gene TRBV5-1 combines with J gene TRBJ2-7; 11 bases line up with TRBD2. The germline gives CDR1 SGHRS, CDR2 YFSETQ. J was trimmed by 3 bases and V by 4 bases; bases with no gene match: 3. CDR3 length: 14 residues. CDR3 sequence: CASSPGTSGYEQYF. The sequenced CDR3 bases are TGCGCCAGCAGCCCTGGGACTAGCGGCTACGAG. The whole variable domain, filled in from reference TRBV5-1 and TRBJ2-7, reads KAGVTQTPRYLIKTRGQQVTLSCSPISGHRSVSWYQQTPGQGLQFLFEYFSETQRNKGNFPGRFSGRQFSNSRSEMNVSTLELGDSALYLCASSPGTSGYEQYFGPGTRLTVT.

This clone occurred many times. Read sequence stops 3 residues before the CDR3 end, and the germline J gene provides the missing end. The V call is TRBV30, the J call TRBJ2-1, with a tentative D call TRBD2 (6 bases). With 0 bases removed from V and 8 bases from J, the gap between germline ends came to 14 bases. Germline CDR1 and CDR2: GTSNPN and SVGIG (reference sequence). This CDR3 region has 14 residues. Partial CDR3 DNA: TGTGCCTGGAGTGTTGGGGGAGCTAGCGATGAG. Protein: CAWSVGGASDE. The entire CDR3 protein is CAWSVGGASDEQFF.

This clone was observed at least ten times. The missing CDR3 end, 3 residues past where the read stops, is filled in from the germline J gene. This chain links TRBV2 with TRBJ2-5, with 14 bases lining up with TRBD2. The CDR3 runs 16 residues. Trimming removed 3 bases from V and 7 bases from J; junction bases left unmatched: 7. Germline V lookup: CDR1 SNHLY, CDR2 FYNNEI. CDR3: CASSEEGLAGAVTQYF. CDR3 bases read: TGTGCCAGCAGTGAGGAGGGACTAGCGGGAGCGGTGACC.

In this sample, this clone turned up many times. The read terminates 3 residues ahead of where the CDR3 ends, so the germline J gene completes it. The chain has TRBV5-1 and TRBJ1-4; no clear D gene. Looked up from germline, CDR1 is SGHRS and CDR2 is YFSETQ. Trimming took 1 base from V and 10 from J, leaving 8 bases between them. This CDR3 spans 12 amino acids. The covered CDR3 bases are TGCGCCAGCAGCTTGCCCCCAGGAAAA. It yields the protein CASSLPPGK. The full CDR3 protein reads CASSLPPGKLFF.

Turning to this clone: The CDR3 goes on 3 residues after the read ends, and that part is filled in from the germline J gene. V usage is TRBV20-1 and J usage is TRBJ1-1; 9 bases line up with TRBD1. The V and J ends lost 3 bases and 2 bases, in that order; junction bases with no gene match: 7. The CDR3 length is 15 residues. The germline V gene has CDR1 DFQATT and CDR2 SNEGSKA (reference sequence). The CDR3 region is CSARPDRGENTEAFF. CDR3 DNA, as far as it was read: TGCAGTGCTAGGCCGGACAGGGGTGAAAACACTGAA.

Many counts were recorded for this clone. The CDR3 extends 3 residues past the end of the read, so its final part is completed from the germline J gene. This sequence joins TRBV5-1 and TRBJ1-5, with a possible D match to TRBD1 (5 bases). Between the trimmed V and J ends, which lost 0 bases and 6 bases, there was a span of 10 bases. CDR3 length: 14 residues. The V gene's germline CDR1 is SGHRS and CDR2 YFSETQ. The CDR3 DNA, read in part, is TGCGCCAGCAGCTTGGTGGCAGGGCGTCAGCCC. Translation: CASSLVAGRQP. The CDR3, in full, reads CASSLVAGRQPQHF.

As for this clone: The read ends 3 residues before the CDR3 terminus; that terminus is restored from the germline J gene. The chain uses TRBV7-9 and TRBJ1-1, with D hard to call. V was clipped by 5 bases and J by 5 bases, with 12 bases between them. The CDR3 runs to 13 residues. Germline V gene data show CDR1 as SEHNR and CDR2 as FQNEAQ (reference sequence). CDR3 region: CASSKESGTEAFF. The DNA read from the CDR3 is TGTGCCAGCAGCAAAGAGTCAGGAACTGAA.

The sample holds many counts of this clone. With the read ending 3 residues before the CDR3 end, the germline J gene is used to fill in that end. The gene calls are TRBV10-1 and TRBJ1-5; TRBD1 matches 7 bases. Germline V gene lookup returns CDR1 WNHNN and CDR2 SYGVQD (reference sequence). V was pared by 6 bases and J by 6 bases, with 20 bases of the junction left unmatched. The CDR3 is 18 residues long. CDR3 DNA, as far as it was read: TGCGCCAGCAGCACCTCCCTCCCCTGGACAGGTGGGGGTCAGCCC. This codes for CASSTSLPWTGGGQP. In full, the CDR3 reads CASSTSLPWTGGGQPQHF.

In its sample, this clone was seen many times. CDR3 region: CAISEDRGGTDTQYF. The CDR3 bases that were read are TGTGCCATCAGTGAGGACAGGGGAGGCACAGATACG. The chain recombines TRBV10-3 with TRBJ2-3; the match to TRBD1 covers 8 bases. The read ends 3 residues before the CDR3 terminus; that terminus is restored from the germline J gene. In germline, CDR1 is ENHRY, CDR2 SYGVKD. Trimming cost V 2 bases and J 1 base; bases outside gene matches: 2. The CDR3 runs 15 residues.

Ten or more counts support this clone. The CDR3 extends 3 residues past the end of the read, so its final part is completed from the germline J gene. The V and J genes are TRBV20-1 and TRBJ2-7, with 13 bases that match TRBD2. The germline CDR1 and CDR2 sequences are DFQATT and SNEGSKA (reference sequence). The CDR3 contains 16 residues. Trimming took 5 bases from V and 1 from J; bases not matched to a gene: 8. The CDR3 loop is CSAYGLAGEVSYEQYF. CDR3 DNA (partial): TGCAGTGCTTACGGACTAGCGGGAGAGGTGTCCTACGAG.

This clone was observed many times. The read comes to an end 3 residues before the CDR3 does, leaving the germline J gene to fill in the end. The chain has TRBV20-1 and TRBJ2-1; D gene ambiguous. Trimming took 0 bases from V and 0 from J, leaving 18 bases between them. Germline lookup yields CDR1 DFQATT and CDR2 SNEGSKA (reference sequence). CDR3 size: 18 residues. The sequenced CDR3 bases are TGCAGTGCTAGAGATTTGGGTAGGGCAGCCTTCTCCTACAATGAG. Its protein product is CSARDLGRAAFSYNE. The CDR3 reads in full as CSARDLGRAAFSYNEQFF.

This clone was detected a few times. The read ends 3 residues before the CDR3 terminus; that terminus is restored from the germline J gene. The chain combines TRBV7-9 with TRBJ2-7; D is perhaps TRBD2 (5 bases). The CDR3 runs to 13 residues. V lost 0 bases to trimming and J lost 3 bases, with 6 bases between them. Germline CDR1 and CDR2: SEHNR and FQNEAQ (reference sequence). Here the CDR3 reads CASSLAAGYEQYF. Incomplete CDR3 DNA: TGTGCCAGCAGCTTAGCGGCGGGCTACGAG.

This clone occurred many times. Read data end 3 residues before the CDR3 end; the end is taken from the germline J gene. This chain joins TRBV30 and TRBJ2-4; TRBD2 agrees at 11 bases. The V gene end was trimmed by 2 bases and the J gene end by 2 bases; junction bases not matched to a gene: 14. This CDR3 contains 19 residues. CDR1 and CDR2 (germline): GTSNPN, SVGIG (reference sequence). The sequenced CDR3 bases are TGTGCCTGGAGTCCCTGGGGACCGACTAGCGGGAAATCCAAAAACATT. Protein sequence: CAWSPWGPTSGKSKNI. The whole CDR3 reads CAWSPWGPTSGKSKNIQYF.

This clone was detected many times. The DNA ends 3 residues before the CDR3 does, and the rest of the CDR3 is filled in from the germline J gene. The rearrangement joins TRBV30 to TRBJ1-1; D unclear. V lost 7 bases, J lost 5 bases, and 14 bases lay in between. The CDR3 totals 12 residues. Per the germline V gene, CDR1 is GTSNPN and CDR2 is SVGIG (reference sequence). The CDR3 loop reads CALVMVRTEAFF. The sequenced CDR3 bases are TGTGCCTTGGTTATGGTTCGGACTGAA.

This clone was found many times. Sequencing ends 3 residues short of the CDR3 end; the germline J gene provides the rest. The gene calls are TRBV19 and TRBJ2-3, with 12 bases identical to TRBD2. The CDR3 has 17 residues. Germline V CDR1 and CDR2: LNHDA, SQIVND (reference sequence). With 7 bases clipped from V and 0 bases from J, the junction kept 8 bases outside the gene matches. The CDR3: CASNRLGTSGSTDTQYF. The DNA read from the CDR3 is TGTGCCAGTAATCGACTGGGGACTAGCGGGAGCACAGATACG.

This clone was observed at least ten times. The read ends 3 residues before the CDR3 terminus; that terminus is restored from the germline J gene. The chain recombines TRBV19 with TRBJ2-1; 11 positions agree with TRBD2. Looked up from germline, CDR1 is LNHDA and CDR2 is SQIVND (reference sequence). V lost 5 bases, J lost 5 bases, and 8 bases stayed unmatched. The CDR3 sequence is 16 residues long. The CDR3 loop is CASSLSGRAIHNEQFF. The sequenced part of the CDR3 DNA is TGTGCCAGTAGTCTTAGCGGGAGGGCGATTCACAATGAG.